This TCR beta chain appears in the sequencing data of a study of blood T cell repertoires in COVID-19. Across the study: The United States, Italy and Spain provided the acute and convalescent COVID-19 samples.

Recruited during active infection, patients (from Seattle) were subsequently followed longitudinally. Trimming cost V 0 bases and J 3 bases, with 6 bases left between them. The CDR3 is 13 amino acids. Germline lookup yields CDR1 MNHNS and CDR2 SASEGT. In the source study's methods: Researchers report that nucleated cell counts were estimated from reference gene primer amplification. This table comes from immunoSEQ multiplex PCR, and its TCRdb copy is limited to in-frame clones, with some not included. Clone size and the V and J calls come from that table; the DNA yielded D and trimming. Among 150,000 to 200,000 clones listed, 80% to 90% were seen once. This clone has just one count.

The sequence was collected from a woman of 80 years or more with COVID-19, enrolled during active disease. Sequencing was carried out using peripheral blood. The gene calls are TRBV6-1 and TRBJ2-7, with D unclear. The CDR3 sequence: CASSEARSYEQYF. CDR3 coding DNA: TGTGCCAGCAGTGAAGCGAGGAGCTACGAGCAGTACTTC.